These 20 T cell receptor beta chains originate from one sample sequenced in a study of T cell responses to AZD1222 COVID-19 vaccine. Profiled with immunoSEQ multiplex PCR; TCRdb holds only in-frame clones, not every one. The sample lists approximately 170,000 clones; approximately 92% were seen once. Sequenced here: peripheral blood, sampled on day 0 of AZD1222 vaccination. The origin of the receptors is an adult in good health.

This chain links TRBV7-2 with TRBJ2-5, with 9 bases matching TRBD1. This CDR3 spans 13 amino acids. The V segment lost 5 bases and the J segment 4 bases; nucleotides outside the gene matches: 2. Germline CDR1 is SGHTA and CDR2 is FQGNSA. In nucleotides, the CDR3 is TGTGCCAGCAGCGCGGACAGGGGAGAGACCCAGTACTTC. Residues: CASSADRGETQYF.

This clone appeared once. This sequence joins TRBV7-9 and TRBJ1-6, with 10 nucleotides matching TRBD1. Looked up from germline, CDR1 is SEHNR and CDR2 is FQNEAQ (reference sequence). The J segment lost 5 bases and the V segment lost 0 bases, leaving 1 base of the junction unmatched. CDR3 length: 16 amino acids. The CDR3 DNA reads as TGTGCCAGCAGCTTAGCAGGGACAGGGGATAATTCACCCCTCCACTTT. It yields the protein CASSLAGTGDNSPLHF.

The CDR3 sequence: CAWTNGGDTYEQYF. The CDR3 coding sequence is TGTGCCTGGACCAACGGGGGGGATACCTACGAGCAGTACTTC. V is TRBV30 and J is TRBJ2-7; 8 nucleotides align to TRBD2. The CDR3 has 14 residues. V lost 4 bases and J lost 2; bases outside the gene matches: 7. The V gene's germline CDR1 is GTSNPN and CDR2 SVGIG (reference sequence).

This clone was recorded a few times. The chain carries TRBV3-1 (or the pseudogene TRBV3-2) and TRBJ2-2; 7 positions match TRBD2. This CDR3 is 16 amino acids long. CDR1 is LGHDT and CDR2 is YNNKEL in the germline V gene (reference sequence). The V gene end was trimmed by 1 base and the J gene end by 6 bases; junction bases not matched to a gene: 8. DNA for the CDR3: TGTGCCAGCAGCCAAGGGTGGCGGGAGAGGGCCGGGGAGCTGTTTTTT. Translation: CASSQGWRERAGELFF.

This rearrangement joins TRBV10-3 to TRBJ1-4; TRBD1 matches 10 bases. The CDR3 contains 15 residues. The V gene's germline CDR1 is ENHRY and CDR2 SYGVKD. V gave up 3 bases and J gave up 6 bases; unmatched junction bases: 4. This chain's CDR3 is CAISDVGTGDEKLFF. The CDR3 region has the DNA TGTGCCATCAGTGATGTTGGGACAGGGGATGAAAAACTGTTTTTT.

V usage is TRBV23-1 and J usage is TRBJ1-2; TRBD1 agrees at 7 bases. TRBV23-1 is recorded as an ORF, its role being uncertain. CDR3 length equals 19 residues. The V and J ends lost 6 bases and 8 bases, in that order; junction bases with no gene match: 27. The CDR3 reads CASRGPLTLAPRTGRGYTF. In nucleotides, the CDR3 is TGCGCCAGCAGGGGCCCTCTTACATTGGCCCCTCGGACAGGTAGAGGCTACACCTTC.

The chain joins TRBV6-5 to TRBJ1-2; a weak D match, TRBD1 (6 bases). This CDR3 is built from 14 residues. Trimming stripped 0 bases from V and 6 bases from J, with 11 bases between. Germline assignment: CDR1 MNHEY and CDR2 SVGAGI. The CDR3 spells CASSYSTGRNGYTF. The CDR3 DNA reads TGTGCCAGCAGTTACTCGACAGGTCGTAATGGCTACACCTTC.

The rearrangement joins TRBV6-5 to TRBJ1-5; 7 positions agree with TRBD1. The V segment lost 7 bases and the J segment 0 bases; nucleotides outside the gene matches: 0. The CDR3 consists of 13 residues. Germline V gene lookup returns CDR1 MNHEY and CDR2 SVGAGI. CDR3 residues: CASTGGSNQPQHF. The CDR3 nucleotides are TGTGCCAGCACAGGGGGTAGCAATCAGCCCCAGCATTTT.

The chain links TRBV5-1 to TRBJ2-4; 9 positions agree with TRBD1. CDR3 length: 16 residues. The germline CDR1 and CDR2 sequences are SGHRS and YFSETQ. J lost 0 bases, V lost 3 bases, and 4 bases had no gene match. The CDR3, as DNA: TGCGCCAGCAGCTCTGGGACAGGGATAGCCAAAAACATTCAGTACTTC. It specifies CASSSGTGIAKNIQYF.

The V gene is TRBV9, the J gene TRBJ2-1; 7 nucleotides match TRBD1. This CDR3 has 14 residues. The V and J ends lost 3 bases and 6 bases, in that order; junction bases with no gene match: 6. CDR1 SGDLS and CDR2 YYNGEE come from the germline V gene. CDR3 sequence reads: CASSAGTATNEQFF. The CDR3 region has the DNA TGTGCCAGCAGCGCCGGGACAGCTACCAATGAGCAGTTCTTC.

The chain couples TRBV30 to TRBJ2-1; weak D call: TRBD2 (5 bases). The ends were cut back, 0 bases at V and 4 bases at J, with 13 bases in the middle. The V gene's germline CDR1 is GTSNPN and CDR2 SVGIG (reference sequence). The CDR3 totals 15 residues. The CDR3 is CAWSVGTPGYNEQFF. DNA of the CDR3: TGTGCCTGGAGTGTAGGAACACCGGGGTACAATGAGCAGTTCTTC.

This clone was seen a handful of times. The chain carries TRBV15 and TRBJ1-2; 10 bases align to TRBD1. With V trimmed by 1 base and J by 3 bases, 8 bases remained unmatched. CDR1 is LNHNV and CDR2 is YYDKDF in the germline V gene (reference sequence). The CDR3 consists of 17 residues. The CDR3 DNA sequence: TGTGCCACCAGCAGAGTTAAGACAGGGGGCTTCGACTATGGCTACACCTTC. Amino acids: CATSRVKTGGFDYGYTF.

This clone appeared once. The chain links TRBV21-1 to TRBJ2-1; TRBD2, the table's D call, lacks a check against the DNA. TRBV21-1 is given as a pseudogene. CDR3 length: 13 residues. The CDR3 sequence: CASSLDRPRVRFF. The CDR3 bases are TGTGCCAGCAGCCTAGACCGCCCCAGAGTTCGGTTCTTC.

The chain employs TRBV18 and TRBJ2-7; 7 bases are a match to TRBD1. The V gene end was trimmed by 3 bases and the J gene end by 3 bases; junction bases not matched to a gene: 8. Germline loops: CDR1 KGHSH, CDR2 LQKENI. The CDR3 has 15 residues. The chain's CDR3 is CASSPWTTGSYEQYF. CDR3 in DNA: TGTGCCAGCTCACCCTGGACGACAGGGAGCTACGAGCAGTACTTC.

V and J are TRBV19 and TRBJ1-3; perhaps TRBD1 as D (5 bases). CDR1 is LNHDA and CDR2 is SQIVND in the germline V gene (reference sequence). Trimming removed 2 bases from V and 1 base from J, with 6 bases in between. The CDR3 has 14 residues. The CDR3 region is CASSIKGSGNTIYF. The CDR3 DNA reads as TGTGCCAGTAGTATAAAGGGGTCTGGAAACACCATATATTTT.

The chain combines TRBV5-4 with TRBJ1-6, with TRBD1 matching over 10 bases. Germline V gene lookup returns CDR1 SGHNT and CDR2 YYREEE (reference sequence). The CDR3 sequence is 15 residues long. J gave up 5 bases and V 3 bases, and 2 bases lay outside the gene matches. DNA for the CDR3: TGTGCCAGCAGCTACGGACAGGGGGATAATTCACCCCTCCACTTT. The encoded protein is CASSYGQGDNSPLHF.

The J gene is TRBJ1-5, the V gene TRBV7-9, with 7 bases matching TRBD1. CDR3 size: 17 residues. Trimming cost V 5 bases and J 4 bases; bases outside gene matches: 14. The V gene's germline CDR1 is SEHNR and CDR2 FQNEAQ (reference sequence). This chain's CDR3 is CASSPAAVGTENQPQHF. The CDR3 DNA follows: TGTGCCAGCAGCCCGGCGGCGGTGGGGACAGAGAATCAGCCCCAGCATTTT.

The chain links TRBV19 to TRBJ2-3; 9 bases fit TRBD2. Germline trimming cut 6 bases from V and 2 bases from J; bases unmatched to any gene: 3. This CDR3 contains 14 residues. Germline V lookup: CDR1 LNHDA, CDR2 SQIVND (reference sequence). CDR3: CASRASGTTDTQYF. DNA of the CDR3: TGTGCCAGTAGGGCTAGCGGGACCACAGATACGCAGTATTTT.

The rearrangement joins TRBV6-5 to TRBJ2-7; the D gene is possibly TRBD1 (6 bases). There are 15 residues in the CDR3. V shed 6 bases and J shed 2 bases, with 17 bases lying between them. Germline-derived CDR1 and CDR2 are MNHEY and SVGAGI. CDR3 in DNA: TGTGCCAGCAGACTACAGGGAAAAAATCCCTACGAGCAGTACTTC. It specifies CASRLQGKNPYEQYF.

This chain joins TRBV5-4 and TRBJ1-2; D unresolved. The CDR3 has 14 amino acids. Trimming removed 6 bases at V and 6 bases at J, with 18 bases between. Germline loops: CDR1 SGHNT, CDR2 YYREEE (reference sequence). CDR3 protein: CASTLSPREHGYTF. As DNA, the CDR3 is TGTGCCAGCACCCTCTCGCCTCGGGAACATGGCTACACCTTC.